This T cell receptor beta chain was sequenced in a study of CD8 T cells in ankylosing spondylitis. The TCR beta libraries were generated through quantitative 5'-RACE incorporating molecular barcodes. From the 5' RACE reads, TCRdb called clonotypes with MiXCR, one entry per CDR3 protein. The sample consists of about 140,000 distinct CDR3 sequences, 7.3% of them appearing once. Study-level findings and limits: Earlier authors reported some of these motif variants in reactive arthritis synovial fluid and blood. There was reportedly significant enrichment of clones that were disease-linked in matched ankylosing spondylitis synovial fluid.

This clonotype has a count of ten or more. Antigen specificity is unknown. The V segment lost 4 bases and the J segment 7 bases; nucleotides outside the gene matches: 9. This CDR3 spans 15 amino acids. Germline V gene data show CDR1 as SGHVS and CDR2 as FQNEAQ. The receptor was isolated from a female donor with ankylosing spondylitis or in good health (not recorded which). V and J are TRBV7-8 and TRBJ2-7; 11 nucleotides line up with TRBD1. Sequenced: blood, either unsorted or a sorted T cell fraction (not recorded which). This chain's CDR3 is CASSSTWDRGEEQYF. For the CDR3, the DNA is TGTGCCAGCAGCTCGACATGGGACAGGGGGGAAGAGCAGTACTTC.